The clone carrying this T cell receptor beta chain was seen ten or more times. Its antigen is currently unknown. V was shortened by 5 bases and J by 3 bases, with 16 bases between the two germline ends. CDR1 and CDR2 from the germline V gene are MNHEY and SVGEGT. The CDR3 contains 15 residues. This record belongs to a study of T-cell memory formation after mild COVID-19. Findings and limits, study-wide: Pre-infection memory harbored some responding clones, suggesting cross-reactive memory joined. Unconfirmed was the SARS-CoV-2 specificity of second-wave clones that peaked on day 37. Day 15 to 85 contracting clones showed balanced CD4/CD8; day 15 to 37 expanders favored CD4+.

The 5'RACE method, run with constant-segment primers, produced TCR alpha and TCR beta cDNA libraries (carrying sample barcodes and UMIs). TCRdb processed the 5' RACE reads anew with MiXCR; each CDR3 protein has one entry. The sample holds around 250,000 distinct CDR3 sequences, about 17% seen once. The rearrangement links TRBV6-2 or TRBV6-3 to TRBJ2-5, with D tentatively TRBD2 (5 bases). This receptor was obtained from a man between 18 and 35 years old who had mild COVID-19 (a few samples of this study predate the infection). Cell type and time point are not known. The sample taken for sequencing was PBMCs or a T cell subset sorted from them (not recorded which). The CDR3 bases are TGTGCCAGCAGTGTAGTCCGGGAATTTGAAGAGACCCAGTACTTC. Its protein product is CASSVVREFEETQYF.